A selection of T cell receptor beta chains follows, all from one sample in a study of T cell repertoires in cytomegalovirus infection. TCRdb called the reads again in MiXCR, with one record for every CDR3 protein. The repertoire holds about 360,000 distinct CDR3 sequences, roughly a third seen once, with around an eighth in the top ten. No antigens are known for them. Sequencing was performed on cultured PBMCs, taken from culture after CMV antigen stimulation. All receptors derive from a human donor in good health (CMV status not recorded). Some clones in this sample may be carry-over from other donors' samples. Both conserved end residues are part of each CDR3. The order of the fields is J gene, V gene, clone size, D gene, CDR3 DNA, CDR3 protein. A D gene is named only where the DNA matches it firmly. The size entry is marked missing in some rows and otherwise reads once, few, many or a size class.

j_gene: TRBJ2-1; v_gene: TRBV19; abundance: .; d_gene: TRBD1; CDR3nt: TGTGCCAGTAGCAGACAGGGGAACCCCTACAATGAGCAGTTCTTC; CDR3aa: CASSRQGNPYNEQFF
j_gene: TRBJ1-5; v_gene: TRBV7-2; abundance: few; d_gene: .; CDR3nt: TGTGCCAGCAGCTTAGAACAGGGAGTCAATCAGCCCCAGCATTTT; CDR3aa: CASSLEQGVNQPQHF
j_gene: TRBJ1-5; v_gene: TRBV7-2; abundance: few; d_gene: TRBD1; CDR3nt: TGTGCCAGCAGCGTAGGACAGGCTCAGCCCCAGCATTTT; CDR3aa: CASSVGQAQPQHF
j_gene: TRBJ1-5; v_gene: TRBV7-2; abundance: many; d_gene: .; CDR3nt: TGTGCCAGCAGCTCTCACAACTTTCAGCCCCAGCATTTT; CDR3aa: CASSSHNFQPQHF
j_gene: TRBJ2-7; v_gene: TRBV7-2; abundance: .; d_gene: .; CDR3nt: TGTGCCAGCAGCTTGGGGCAGGGAAGTCTCTACGAGCAGTACTTC; CDR3aa: CASSLGQGSLYEQYF
j_gene: TRBJ2-3; v_gene: TRBV20-1; abundance: .; d_gene: TRBD2; CDR3nt: TGCAGTGCTAGAGACCGTAGCGGGAGAAACACAGATACGCAGTATTTT; CDR3aa: CSARDRSGRNTDTQYF
j_gene: TRBJ1-1; v_gene: TRBV12-5; abundance: few; d_gene: .; CDR3nt: TGTGCTAGTGGTTTTCACGCGAACACTGAAGCTTTCTTT; CDR3aa: CASGFHANTEAFF
j_gene: TRBJ1-1; v_gene: TRBV14; abundance: once; d_gene: .; CDR3nt: TGTGCCAGCAGCCAAGAAACTCGACAAAATGAAGCTTTCTTT; CDR3aa: CASSQETRQNEAFF
j_gene: TRBJ2-1; v_gene: TRBV24-1; abundance: many; d_gene: TRBD2; CDR3nt: TGTGCCACCAGTGAGCCCCCATCCACTAGCGGGAGTGCCCATGAGCAGTTCTTC; CDR3aa: CATSEPPSTSGSAHEQFF
j_gene: TRBJ2-1; v_gene: TRBV7-9; abundance: few; d_gene: TRBD2; CDR3nt: TGTGCCAGCAGCTTAGTGTCCACTAGCGGGAAGGGTGAGCAGTTCTTC; CDR3aa: CASSLVSTSGKGEQFF
j_gene: TRBJ2-5; v_gene: TRBV12-3/TRBV12-4; abundance: .; d_gene: TRBD2; CDR3nt: TGTGCCAGCAGCCTTGCTTTAGCGGGAGGGCCCCAAGAGACCCAGTACTTC; CDR3aa: CASSLALAGGPQETQYF
j_gene: TRBJ2-3; v_gene: TRBV5-4; abundance: .; d_gene: .; CDR3nt: TGTGCCAGCAGACTTAGCGGATCCACAGATACGCAGTATTTT; CDR3aa: CASRLSGSTDTQYF
j_gene: TRBJ2-5; v_gene: TRBV12-3/TRBV12-4; abundance: few; d_gene: .; CDR3nt: TGTGCCAGCAAATTGGAGAGTTGGACAGACACGCAAGAGACCCAGTACTTC; CDR3aa: CASKLESWTDTQETQYF
j_gene: TRBJ2-1; v_gene: TRBV7-9; abundance: .; d_gene: TRBD2; CDR3nt: TGTGCCAGCAGCCTAATGGGGACTAGCGCGGTGGAGCAGTTCTTC; CDR3aa: CASSLMGTSAVEQFF
j_gene: TRBJ2-3; v_gene: TRBV19; abundance: .; d_gene: TRBD2; CDR3nt: TGTGCCAGTCGGGAAGCGGGAGGGCTGACAGATACGCAGTATTTT; CDR3aa: CASREAGGLTDTQYF
j_gene: TRBJ1-4; v_gene: TRBV7-8; abundance: .; d_gene: .; CDR3nt: TGTGCCAGTCTGGGTACAACTAATGAAAAACTGTTTTTT; CDR3aa: CASLGTTNEKLFF
j_gene: TRBJ2-1; v_gene: TRBV4-3; abundance: .; d_gene: TRBD2; CDR3nt: TGCGCCAGCAGCCCCAGGGGTCTAGCGGGAGTCGGGAATGAGCAGTTCTTC; CDR3aa: CASSPRGLAGVGNEQFF
j_gene: TRBJ1-5; v_gene: TRBV2; abundance: few; d_gene: .; CDR3nt: TGTGCCAGCAGTGAAGCGCTTCGGGGTCAGCCCCAGCATTTT; CDR3aa: CASSEALRGQPQHF
j_gene: TRBJ2-5; v_gene: TRBV5-4; abundance: few; d_gene: TRBD2; CDR3nt: TGTGCCAGCAGCTTGGGGCTAGCGGGAAGTTACGAGACCCAGTACTTC; CDR3aa: CASSLGLAGSYETQYF
j_gene: TRBJ2-7; v_gene: TRBV6-1; abundance: .; d_gene: TRBD2; CDR3nt: TGTGCCAGCACTAGCGGGAGCTCCTACGAGCAGTACTTC; CDR3aa: CASTSGSSYEQYF
j_gene: TRBJ2-5; v_gene: TRBV19; abundance: many; d_gene: TRBD2; CDR3nt: TGTGCCAGTAGTTTCGGACTAGCGGAGGCCCAGTACTTC; CDR3aa: CASSFGLAEAQYF
j_gene: TRBJ2-1; v_gene: TRBV28; abundance: many; d_gene: TRBD2; CDR3nt: TGTGCCATCCCTGGGACTAGCGGGAGGGCGGATGAGCAGTTCTTC; CDR3aa: CAIPGTSGRADEQFF
j_gene: TRBJ1-2; v_gene: TRBV24-1; abundance: many; d_gene: .; CDR3nt: TGTGCCACCAGTGATGAAGGTTCTAACTATGGCTACACCTTC; CDR3aa: CATSDEGSNYGYTF
j_gene: TRBJ1-5; v_gene: TRBV5-6; abundance: .; d_gene: .; CDR3nt: TGTGCCAGCAGCTTGGGGAACAGGATCAATCAGCCCCAGCATTTT; CDR3aa: CASSLGNRINQPQHF
j_gene: TRBJ2-1; v_gene: TRBV7-2; abundance: .; d_gene: TRBD1; CDR3nt: TGTGCCAGCAGTCCCGGGACAGGGTATGACAATGAGCAGTTCTTC; CDR3aa: CASSPGTGYDNEQFF
j_gene: TRBJ2-7; v_gene: TRBV28; abundance: .; d_gene: .; CDR3nt: TGTGCCAGCAGTCCGACAAACTACGAGCAGTACTTC; CDR3aa: CASSPTNYEQYF
j_gene: TRBJ2-1; v_gene: TRBV7-3; abundance: .; d_gene: .; CDR3nt: TGTGCCAGCAGCCCCACTTGGGGTAATGAGCAGTTCTTC; CDR3aa: CASSPTWGNEQFF
j_gene: TRBJ2-3; v_gene: TRBV7-6; abundance: many; d_gene: TRBD2; CDR3nt: TGTGCCAGCAGCTTAGGGGTTCCTAGCGGGAGTTCTGGAGATACGCAGTATTTT; CDR3aa: CASSLGVPSGSSGDTQYF
j_gene: TRBJ2-5; v_gene: TRBV5-1; abundance: .; d_gene: .; CDR3nt: TGCGCCAGCAGGACGACAGGAGCACAAGAGACCCAGTACTTC; CDR3aa: CASRTTGAQETQYF
j_gene: TRBJ1-5; v_gene: TRBV7-2; abundance: medium-sized; d_gene: .; CDR3nt: TGTGCCAGCAGCTTCGGGCAGGGGAACAATCAGCCCCAGCATTTT; CDR3aa: CASSFGQGNNQPQHF
j_gene: TRBJ2-3; v_gene: TRBV7-2; abundance: few; d_gene: .; CDR3nt: TGTGCCAGCAGCTTACTACGGCAAGATACGCAGTATTTT; CDR3aa: CASSLLRQDTQYF
j_gene: TRBJ1-4; v_gene: TRBV28; abundance: .; d_gene: .; CDR3nt: TGTGCCAGCAGAGAGGGATGGACTAATGAAAAACTGTTTTTT; CDR3aa: CASREGWTNEKLFF
j_gene: TRBJ2-5; v_gene: TRBV5-1; abundance: .; d_gene: TRBD1; CDR3nt: TGCGCCAGCAGCTTTAGTGGGCAGGGGGCAGAGACCCAGTACTTC; CDR3aa: CASSFSGQGAETQYF
j_gene: TRBJ1-1; v_gene: TRBV28; abundance: few; d_gene: .; CDR3nt: TGTGCCAGCAGTTTATGGGGGCCAGAAGCTTTCTTT; CDR3aa: CASSLWGPEAFF
j_gene: TRBJ2-1; v_gene: TRBV7-2; abundance: many; d_gene: .; CDR3nt: TGTGCCAGCAGCTTCCCCCAGTTACCTGAGCAGTTCTTC; CDR3aa: CASSFPQLPEQFF
j_gene: TRBJ1-4; v_gene: TRBV27; abundance: many; d_gene: .; CDR3nt: TGTGCCAGCAGTTTAGCGAGTGGCGGGGGCTCGGGAAAACTGTTTTTT; CDR3aa: CASSLASGGGSGKLFF
j_gene: TRBJ2-4; v_gene: TRBV19; abundance: few; d_gene: TRBD2; CDR3nt: TGTGCCAGTAGTAGCGGGAGGTTATACTCAATAGCCAAAAACATTCAGTACTTC; CDR3aa: CASSSGRLYSIAKNIQYF
j_gene: TRBJ1-5; v_gene: TRBV12-3/TRBV12-4; abundance: .; d_gene: .; CDR3nt: TGTGCCAGCAGATCGACAGGCAATCAGCCCCAGCATTTT; CDR3aa: CASRSTGNQPQHF
j_gene: TRBJ2-3; v_gene: TRBV18; abundance: .; d_gene: .; CDR3nt: TGTGCCAGCTCACTTCTGAGGGACACCTACACAGATACGCAGTATTTT; CDR3aa: CASSLLRDTYTDTQYF
j_gene: TRBJ1-4; v_gene: TRBV29-1; abundance: .; d_gene: .; CDR3nt: TGCAGCGTATTTGGGGGGGGAACTAATGAAAAACTGTTTTTT; CDR3aa: CSVFGGGTNEKLFF
j_gene: TRBJ2-1; v_gene: TRBV3-1; abundance: .; d_gene: .; CDR3nt: TGTGCCAGCAGCCAAGTTGTCAGCAATCCGTTCTTC; CDR3aa: CASSQVVSNPFF
j_gene: TRBJ1-6; v_gene: TRBV7-9; abundance: few; d_gene: TRBD1; CDR3nt: TGTGCCAGCAGCGTCGGACAGGGGGCAGGTTCACCCCTCCACTTT; CDR3aa: CASSVGQGAGSPLHF
j_gene: TRBJ1-2; v_gene: TRBV6-1; abundance: many; d_gene: .; CDR3nt: TGTGCCAGCAGTGAAGCGGCATACCTTGGCTACACCTTC; CDR3aa: CASSEAAYLGYTF
j_gene: TRBJ1-1; v_gene: TRBV19; abundance: .; d_gene: .; CDR3nt: TGTGCCAGTAGTCCCAGGACACTGAACACTGAAGCTTTCTTT; CDR3aa: CASSPRTLNTEAFF
j_gene: TRBJ1-4; v_gene: TRBV27; abundance: .; d_gene: .; CDR3nt: TGTGCCAGCAGTCCCCAATTGACAGGATATTCTGAAAAACTGTTTTTT; CDR3aa: CASSPQLTGYSEKLFF
j_gene: TRBJ1-2; v_gene: TRBV9; abundance: many; d_gene: TRBD1; CDR3nt: TGTGCCAGCAGCCAGATGACAGGGGGCCCCTATGGCTACACCTTC; CDR3aa: CASSQMTGGPYGYTF
j_gene: TRBJ2-1; v_gene: TRBV5-6; abundance: few; d_gene: TRBD2; CDR3nt: TGTGCCAGCAGCTTCTTGGGTATGGGACTAGCGGGAACTCAGAGAAGGGGCAATGAGCAGTTCTTC; CDR3aa: CASSFLGMGLAGTQRRGNEQFF
j_gene: TRBJ2-2; v_gene: TRBV6-6; abundance: .; d_gene: .; CDR3nt: TGTGCCAGCAGTTACTCGAACCGGCTTGGCAACGGGGAGCTGTTTTTT; CDR3aa: CASSYSNRLGNGELFF
j_gene: TRBJ2-7; v_gene: TRBV5-1; abundance: .; d_gene: TRBD1; CDR3nt: TGCGCCAGCAGCCCTCGGACAGGGGATCCCTACGAGCAGTACTTC; CDR3aa: CASSPRTGDPYEQYF
j_gene: TRBJ2-3; v_gene: TRBV7-3; abundance: few; d_gene: TRBD1; CDR3nt: TGTGCCAGCAGCTTAGAGGGACAGGGGATCGGCACAGATACGCAGTATTTT; CDR3aa: CASSLEGQGIGTDTQYF
j_gene: TRBJ2-7; v_gene: TRBV7-2; abundance: .; d_gene: .; CDR3nt: TGTGCCAGCAGCTCGGGACAAATCTTCCCCTACGAGCAGTACTTC; CDR3aa: CASSSGQIFPYEQYF
j_gene: TRBJ1-2; v_gene: TRBV27; abundance: many; d_gene: TRBD1; CDR3nt: TGTGCCAGCAGCGGGACAGTAAATAACTATGGCTACACCTTC; CDR3aa: CASSGTVNNYGYTF
j_gene: TRBJ2-2; v_gene: TRBV29-1; abundance: few; d_gene: .; CDR3nt: TGCAGCGTTGAAGTATTCGCGGGGAACACCGGGGAGCTGTTTTTT; CDR3aa: CSVEVFAGNTGELFF
j_gene: TRBJ2-1; v_gene: TRBV7-9; abundance: .; d_gene: TRBD2; CDR3nt: TGTGCCAGCAGCTTAGCAGGACTAGCGGGAGTTCTAAATGAGCAGTTCTTC; CDR3aa: CASSLAGLAGVLNEQFF
j_gene: TRBJ1-1; v_gene: TRBV19; abundance: .; d_gene: .; CDR3nt: TGTGCCAGTAGTATGAGTCAGGGGTTGGTGGCTTTCTTT; CDR3aa: CASSMSQGLVAFF